A single sample gave rise to the 14 T cell receptor beta chains below, sequenced in a study of graft-versus-host responses after intestinal transplantation. Clones were sequenced by immunoSEQ multiplex PCR, and TCRdb holds only the in-frame ones, with some missing. This table holds about 29,000 clones, 87% found once. Sequences were derived from PBMCs, sampled about 460 days after intestinal transplantation. The receptors were gathered from a human patient who received an intestinal transplant, so some T cells may come from the graft donor.

The chain combines TRBV6-5 with TRBJ1-4, with D perhaps matching TRBD1 (5 bases). From germline, CDR1 is MNHEY and CDR2 SVGAGI. The CDR3 is 15 amino acids. V gave up 6 bases and J gave up 6 bases, with 17 bases separating them. The CDR3 bases are TGTGCCAGCAGGGCCGCAGGGACGGGGGATGAAAAACTGTTTTTT. This codes for CASRAAGTGDEKLFF.

This clone was observed a single time. The chain uses TRBV6-5 and TRBJ1-4, with TRBD1 identical over 11 bases. CDR3 size: 16 residues. V shed 4 bases and J 2 bases; nucleotides not matched to a gene: 3. CDR1 is MNHEY and CDR2 is SVGAGI in the germline V gene. CDR3 sequence: CASSWDRGLTNEKLFF. Here the CDR3 DNA reads TGTGCCAGCAGTTGGGACAGGGGGTTGACTAATGAAAAACTGTTTTTT.

This chain uses TRBV7-9 with TRBJ1-6; D is possibly TRBD1 (6 bases). Per the germline V gene, CDR1 is SEHNR and CDR2 is FQNEAQ (reference sequence). Deletions cut 3 bases from V and 7 bases from J, with 13 bases between. The CDR3 extends over 15 amino acids. The CDR3, as DNA: TGTGCCAGCAGCTTCAAGGGGGTAGGGAATTCACCCCTCCACTTT. It codes for CASSFKGVGNSPLHF. Complete variable domain (other parts from reference TRBV7-9 and TRBJ1-6): DTGVSQNPRHKITKRGQNVTFRCDPISEHNRLYWYRQTLGQGPEFLTYFQNEAQLEKSRLLSDRFSAERPKGSFSTLEIQRTEQGDSAMYLCASSFKGVGNSPLHFGNGTRLTVT.

The chain has TRBV21-1 and TRBJ2-2; TRBD1 reflects the table's D call only, with no check against the DNA. TRBV21-1 is a pseudogene segment. CDR3 length: 17 residues. DNA for the CDR3: TGTGCCAGCAGCAAAAAAGGGACACCCGATTTATCCGGGGAGCTGTTTTTT. It codes for CASSKKGTPDLSGELFF.

The rearrangement uses TRBV18 and TRBJ1-5, with D unresolved. Germline V lookup: CDR1 KGHSH, CDR2 LQKENI. This CDR3 comprises 12 residues. V was pared by 5 bases and J by 5 bases, with 7 bases between. CDR3 region: CASSSNDQPQHF. CDR3 nucleotides: TGTGCCAGCTCATCGAACGATCAGCCCCAGCATTTT.

J is TRBJ1-5 and V is TRBV7-8, with 9 bases matching TRBD1. V gave up 4 bases and J gave up 2 bases; unmatched junction bases: 6. The CDR3 has 16 residues. CDR1 and CDR2 (germline): SGHVS, FQNEAQ. DNA of the CDR3: TGTGCCAGCAGCTGGGGACAGGGTCGGGGCAATCAGCCCCAGCATTTT. Encoded protein: CASSWGQGRGNQPQHF.

The chain couples TRBV5-4 to TRBJ2-7, with 7 positions matching TRBD2. Losses at the gene ends were 4 bases for V and 7 bases for J; bases not matched to a gene: 8. CDR1 is SGHNT and CDR2 is YYREEE in the germline V gene (reference sequence). The CDR3 runs 13 residues. CDR3 protein: CASSPVGGVEQYF. CDR3 nucleotide sequence: TGTGCCAGCAGCCCCGTGGGGGGGGTTGAGCAGTACTTC. Using reference TRBV5-4 and TRBJ2-7 for the parts outside the CDR3, the full variable domain is ETGVTQSPTHLIKTRGQQVTLRCSSQSGHNTVSWYQQALGQGPQFIFQYYREEENGRGNFPPRFSGLQFPNYSSELNVNALELDDSALYLCASSPVGGVEQYFGPGTRLTVT.

The V and J genes are TRBV19 and TRBJ1-1; unclear D gene. The CDR3 runs to 12 residues. CDR1 LNHDA and CDR2 SQIVND come from the germline V gene (reference sequence). The germline V and J ends were trimmed by 5 bases and 2 bases, with 6 bases remaining between them. CDR3 loop: CASSLLNTEAFF. The CDR3 DNA reads as TGTGCCAGTAGTCTTCTCAACACTGAAGCTTTCTTT.

The V call is TRBV7-9, the J call TRBJ2-3, with D possibly called TRBD1 or TRBD2 (6 bases each). Looked up from germline, CDR1 is SEHNR and CDR2 is FQNEAQ (reference sequence). Trimming pared 1 base from V and 2 bases from J, leaving 10 bases between. The CDR3 spans 15 residues. The CDR3 reads CASSLVGGYTDTQYF. The CDR3 DNA sequence: TGTGCCAGCAGCTTAGTAGGGGGGTACACAGATACGCAGTATTTT.

The genes are TRBV6-6 and TRBJ1-2; D might be TRBD1 (6 bases). CDR1 MNHNY and CDR2 SVGAGI come from the germline V gene (reference sequence). V gave up 5 bases and J gave up 6 bases, with 22 bases separating them. The CDR3 runs 16 residues. DNA of the CDR3: TGTGCCAGCAGTCACGGCGGGGGGCGCGGGTCCAATGGCTACACCTTC. This translates into CASSHGGGRGSNGYTF.

The chain has TRBV6-6 and TRBJ2-1; no definite D call. The V end was cut by 5 bases, the J end by 3 bases, with 8 bases between. Germline CDR1 is MNHNY and CDR2 is SVGAGI (reference sequence). The CDR3 has 13 residues. The CDR3 DNA reads as TGTGCCAGCAGTGTACCTGACTACAATGAGCAGTTCTTC. Translation: CASSVPDYNEQFF.

This chain connects TRBV4-1 to TRBJ2-7; 10 nucleotides agree with TRBD2. The CDR3 covers 15 residues. Germline CDR1 MGHRA, CDR2 YSYEKL. Trimming took 4 bases from V and 6 from J; bases not matched to a gene: 9. As DNA, the CDR3 is TGCGCCAGCAGCCGCCTAGCGGGAGTGCCCGGCGAGCAGTACTTC. This gives the protein CASSRLAGVPGEQYF.

Written as DNA, the CDR3 is TGCGCCAGCAGCAGGGGACAGACAACTAATGAAAAACTGTTTTTT. Amino acids: CASSRGQTTNEKLFF. The rearrangement uses TRBV5-1 and TRBJ1-4; 7 bases agree with TRBD1. This CDR3 region has 15 residues. CDR1 SGHRS and CDR2 YFSETQ come from the germline V gene. Losses at the gene ends were 4 bases for V and 0 bases for J; bases not matched to a gene: 3.

This chain joins TRBV4-3 and TRBJ1-6, with unresolved D. In germline, CDR1 is LGHNA, CDR2 YSLEER. Between the trimmed V and J ends, which lost 0 bases and 0 bases, there was a span of 9 bases. This CDR3 spans 17 amino acids. Here the CDR3 DNA reads TGCGCCAGCAGCCAAGAAGACTTCAGCTCCTATAATTCACCCCTCCACTTT. It specifies CASSQEDFSSYNSPLHF.